This T cell receptor beta chain is drawn from a study of early stage breast cancer tumors. Study-wide context: Of approximately 16 invasive breast tumors, about twelve were hormone receptor-positive, HER2-negative. Each sample averaged approximately 9.6-fold read coverage.

Looked up from germline, CDR1 is SGDLS and CDR2 is YYNGEE. Trimming took 2 bases from V and 3 from J, leaving 10 bases between them. This CDR3 has 14 amino acids. TCRdb keeps only in-frame clones here, not all; method: immunoSEQ multiplex PCR. The table shows some 6,000 clones, with roughly 78% occurring only once. Sample: normal breast tissue next to the tumor. This receptor was identified in a person between 65 and 79 years old with breast cancer. The rearrangement uses TRBV9 and TRBJ2-3, with D maybe TRBD2 (6 bases). CDR3: CASSVSLATDTQYF. The CDR3 nucleotides are TGTGCCAGCAGCGTTTCGCTAGCGACAGATACGCAGTATTTT.